This T cell receptor beta chain was sequenced for a study of cytomegalovirus exposure and HLA in healthy donors (dated by TCRdb to the late 2010s). For the wider study: An earlier analysis of several hundred of the donors reported 250 to 300 Gb of sequence data and more than 90 million unique TCR beta sequences from 190 million or so T cells. Around 320 gigabases of sequencing data and tens of millions of unique TCR sequences were included in an early release covering around 650 HLA-typed donors. The genetic ancestry cluster associated with self-reported Caucasian donors included 81% of the roughly 390 genotyped donors. The aim of the study was to test whether cataloging public T cell receptors could identify signatures of past pathogen exposure. The study profiled the T cell repertoires of more than 500 subjects by immunosequencing and related them to cytomegalovirus serostatus. Along with the approximately 620-subject first cohort, a separate validation cohort of over 90 different subjects was used. To predict cytomegalovirus infection status, the study brought together high-throughput TCR immunosequencing, statistical association of individual TCRs with disease status, and machine learning. A later analysis re-examined previously published TCR beta repertoires from just over 650 donors and added high-resolution HLA genotyping to investigate patterns of TCR occurrence. Rather than using new phenotypic data, the later analysis identified candidate immune exposures from TCR beta sequences and from how often those sequences occurred across donors. An earlier analysis of approximately 630 of the donors applied high-throughput TCR beta sequencing to assess whether each TCR beta V gene segment acted as functional or pseudogenic. Donor age, sex, ethnicity and CMV serostatus were compiled together with the repertoire data. Genome-wide SNP genotypes for about 65% of the 666 donors were used in a later genetic analysis, which treated that subset as a discovery cohort. All discovery cohort repertoires had been generated on a single sequencing platform. Both class I and class II loci were covered by HLA typing, at four-digit resolution. Typing coverage differed by locus: A, B, C, DRB1 and DQB1 were typed in roughly 620-640 donors, DQA1 in roughly 510, DPA1 in 600 to 610, and DPB1 in 400 to 490. Five DR-DQ haplotypes were treated as single units for association and clustering because of strong linkage in the cohort. Across about 370 genotyped donors of the cohort, an average of about 240,000 unique TCR beta nucleotide sequences per donor were sequenced, and around 19% of those sequences were non-productive.

Library prep was done by the immunoSEQ multiplex PCR assay. A mixture of 60 forward primers for TCR Vbeta segments and 13 reverse primers for TCR Jbeta segments was used in the multiplex PCR. A multiplex PCR assay on genomic DNA amplified the CDR3 region of rearranged TCR beta genes. On the Illumina HiSeq System, the amplified TCR beta libraries were sequenced as 87-base-pair reads. The authors' pipeline ran thus. In a later analysis, roughly 80 million unique TCR beta chains were counted across the 650 to 750 repertoires, and roughly 11 million of these chains were shared by at least two donors. A nearest-neighbor algorithm error-corrected the raw reads and collapsed the reads into unique sequences, merging closely related sequences to remove PCR and sequencing errors. To assign V, D and J gene segments, CDR3 sequences were aligned to IMGT reference sequences. For a sequence to be retained, a match of at least six nucleotides was required to both a V gene segment and a J gene segment. A rearrangement counted as productive if the CDR3 had no stop codons and remained in frame with V and J, and every other rearrangement counted as non-productive. Following IMGT convention, CDR3 was defined as the stretch from the second conserved V-encoded cysteine up to the conserved J-encoded phenylalanine. The earlier analysis of a few hundred of the donors excluded sequences that lacked an unambiguous match to a single V gene segment. An earlier analysis of 450 to 650 of the donors called V segments functional above 56.7% productive rearrangements and segregating when the between-donor standard deviation exceeded 5%. A statistical classification framework was built to diagnose cytomegalovirus status from the catalog of TCR beta chain sequences. In a later analysis, V and J genes were assigned by comparing TCR nucleotide sequences against IMGT/GENE-DB human TR gene sequences. In a later analysis, CDR3 sequences and most-parsimonious VDJ recombination scenarios were assigned using the TCRdist pipeline. In a later analysis, each TCR beta chain was defined by its CDR3 amino acid sequence together with its V-gene family, and reads without a unique V-gene family were excluded. As a way to deal with suspected cross-contamination and a sequencing artifact, a later analysis dropped under 600 nucleotide sequences that were highly shared and had low generation probability. In a later analysis, a clonal expansion index was calculated for each public chain from normalized within-repertoire ranks of inferred template counts. A later analysis computed generation probabilities with a VDJ recombination model fitted to out-of-frame rearrangements, and checked the results against IGoR. A later analysis scored TCR-TCR, TCR-HLA and TCR-CMV co-occurrence with hypergeometric tests, applying a repertoire-size bias correction to TCR pairs. To estimate false discovery rates, a later analysis permuted the HLA or CMV assignments 20 times. In a later analysis, co-occurring TCRs were grouped using DBSCAN, with TCRdist sequence similarity added in when clustering inside HLA-allele-positive subsets. Co-occurrence clustering excluded repertoires with fewer than 30,000 or more than 120,000 public chains, plus five with anomalous nucleotide sharing. TCRdb provides this immuneACCESS table in a form limited to in-frame rearrangements. Some clones are lacking; in checked studies, under half of them reflect an unresolved V gene, and why the rest are absent is not known. From that table come the V and J calls and clone size; the DNA was used to work out D and trimming. The sample table shows under 130,000 clones, and more than 9.5% are seen once. 16% of the sample is taken by the ten largest.

As regards this clone: The clone's antigen remains unknown. No much larger clonotype is one base removed from it; base qualities were not supplied.

V is reduced by 0 bases and J by 1 base, leaving a spacing of 11 bases between them. The CDR3 spans 16 residues, from the cysteine through the phenylalanine. CDR3 DNA only is kept here, 48 bases in frame from base 1. Via the germline V gene, CDR1 is SGHRS and CDR2 YFSETQ. The cohort was made up of around 720 healthy bone marrow donors. At the time of sampling, all cohort members were nominally healthy, though unrecorded immune exposures were likely present. The donor tested CMV seropositive and was one of the 289 seropositive cohort members. A peripheral blood sample was provided by each donor, and peripheral blood mononuclear cells were used for TCR beta sequencing. Genomic DNA extraction from the blood cell samples was performed with the Qiagen DNeasy Blood Extraction Kit. Results the study describes overall, beyond this receptor: A later genetic analysis reported fewer N-insertions in productive TCRs among donors in an Asian-associated ancestry cluster than the roughly 690-donor mean. A later analysis associated 16,951 TCR beta sequences with specific HLA alleles at a false discovery rate of 0.05. An association between a missense DCLRE1C variant and V-gene and J-gene trimming of TCR beta chains was found in a later genetic analysis and replicated in an independent cohort. The presence/absence analyses assumed that sequencing depth was roughly uniform across donors, and that assumption may not be true. According to a later analysis, TCR association rates differed among HLA loci, with DRB1 alleles showing the most associated TCRs and HLA-C alleles showing the fewest. A later analysis reported that several top co-occurrence clusters appeared linked to parvovirus B19, influenza, CMV and Epstein-Barr virus. This cohort had only TCR beta chains sequenced, and the lack of alpha or paired-chain data limited which features could be detected. A later analysis found that most CMV-associated TCR beta chains appeared HLA-restricted, with HLA associations seemingly driven largely by CMV exposure. The authors suggested that the approach could potentially be extended to other disease states and immunological phenotypes. Fewer than 20 rarely observed V segments, including chromosome 9 orphons, were excluded from the earlier analysis of 550 to 700 of the donors because counts were too low. A further reported finding was that TCR beta sequences accurately predicted the HLA-A and HLA-B alleles for most subjects in the first cohort. In vitro tests confirmed that a few of the cytomegalovirus-associated TCR beta chains recognize cytomegalovirus antigens. Strong co-occurrence of HLA alleles, especially DR and DQ, made assigning TCR associations to individual alleles difficult. A later analysis found that HLA-associated TCR beta chains were more clonally expanded and had lower generation probabilities than equally common non-associated chains. In an earlier analysis of fewer than 750 of the donors, most TCR beta V segments were observed in productive rearrangements about 87% or about 30% of the time, broadly matching IMGT annotations. Most TCR sequences were observed very rarely across donors, whereas some public TCRs were present in many individuals. A total of 164 TCR beta chains were listed by the study as associated with cytomegalovirus. HLA typing was unavailable for some donors at each locus, so association tests used only the typed subset. The 87-base-pair reads could not distinguish some IMGT-functional V segments, including TRBV6-2 and TRBV6-3, so those segments were excluded. The classifier was reported to diagnose cytomegalovirus status with high specificity and sensitivity in both the original cohort and the validation cohort. The only immune exposure information available for the cohort was CMV serostatus. The sequencing pipeline was judged likely to have produced a cluster of highly shared sequence variants as a technical artifact. Correlated functional status among segregating V segments might reflect linkage disequilibrium, but an unknown experimental factor could not be ruled out.

The sequence came from a man aged 35-49 years in good health and CMV-seropositive. The rearrangement combines TRBV5-1 with TRBJ1-3; the D gene is possibly TRBD1, with 6 bases matching. Sequenced input: PBMCs. Read as DNA, the sequence is TGCGCCAGCAGCTTGGAGGGGGTCCTGTCTGGAAACACCATATATTTT. Its protein reads: CASSLEGVLSGNTIYF.